This entry is about one TCR beta chain. The germline gives CDR1 SGHDN, CDR2 FVKESK. The ends were cut back, 1 base at V and 7 bases at J, with 11 bases in the middle. The CDR3 runs 14 residues. This entry comes from a study of cytomegalovirus exposure and HLA in healthy donors. PCR amplification relied on 60 Vbeta primers (plus 13 Jbeta primers). The table came from immunoSEQ multiplex PCR; TCRdb's copy has only in-frame clones and leaves some out. The table shows more than 140,000 clones, with almost 85% occurring only once. Sequencing input: PBMCs. The clonotype comes from a woman between 35 and 50 years old in good health and CMV-seronegative. This chain links TRBV14 with TRBJ2-1; D might be TRBD2 (5 bases). CDR3 sequence (DNA): TGTGCCAGCAGCCAAGGGTTGGGAGCGAATGAGCAGTTCTTC. Translating it yields CASSQGLGANEQFF.